Below, 22 T cell receptor beta chains from the same sample are listed, as sequenced in a study of cytomegalovirus exposure and HLA in healthy donors. The PCR contained 60 Vbeta and 13 Jbeta primers. Data came from immunoSEQ multiplex PCR; TCRdb stores just in-frame clones and leaves some out. The sample carries around 95,000 clones, about 74% recorded once. Sequenced input: PBMCs. Receptor source: a male donor in good health and CMV-seronegative.

This chain links TRBV25-1 with TRBJ2-7; no firm D call. V gave up 2 bases and J gave up 7 bases, with 12 bases separating them. This CDR3 has 13 amino acids. The germline V gene has CDR1 MGHDK and CDR2 SYGVNS. CDR3 residues: CASSEPGLWEQYF. As DNA, the CDR3 is TGTGCCAGCAGTGAACCCGGTCTTTGGGAGCAGTACTTC.

This clone has only a few counts. This CDR3 is CASSAWGGSPSYNEQFF. Here the CDR3 DNA reads TGTGCCAGCAGCGCTTGGGGCGGGAGCCCCTCCTACAATGAGCAGTTCTTC. V and J are TRBV5-4 and TRBJ2-1; 7 bases are shared with TRBD2. Germline V CDR1 and CDR2: SGHNT, YYREEE (reference sequence). The CDR3 sequence is 17 residues long. Germline trimming cut 4 bases from V and 0 bases from J; bases unmatched to any gene: 10.

The gene calls are TRBV7-8 and TRBJ1-5, with a weak D call TRBD1 (5 bases). The CDR3 is 15 amino acids. Germline loops: CDR1 SGHVS, CDR2 FQNEAQ. Trimming removed 2 bases from V and 4 bases from J, with 12 bases in between. The CDR3 protein is CASSLRGFGNQPQHF. DNA for the CDR3: TGTGCCAGCAGCTTAAGGGGATTCGGGAATCAGCCCCAGCATTTT.

The chain combines TRBV5-1 with TRBJ2-1, with 12 bases fitting TRBD2. Germline V CDR1 and CDR2: SGHRS, YFSETQ. Trimming took 0 bases from V and 7 from J; bases not matched to a gene: 2. This CDR3 is 15 amino acids long. CDR3 bases: TGCGCCAGCAGCTTGGGACTAGCGGGAGTAAATGAGCAGTTCTTC. As protein: CASSLGLAGVNEQFF.

The chain couples TRBV4-3 to TRBJ2-5, with D possibly matching TRBD1 (6 bases). Per germline, CDR1 LGHNA and CDR2 YSLEER. The CDR3 runs to 15 residues. Trimming took off 4 bases at V and 5 bases at J, with 17 bases between the two ends. The CDR3 region has the DNA TGCGCCAGCAGCCTCGGACAGAGGGATGGGGAGACCCAGTACTTC. Translated, it gives CASSLGQRDGETQYF.

The sample holds one count of this clone. This chain links TRBV29-1 with TRBJ2-4; 8 nucleotides line up with TRBD2. The CDR3 totals 15 residues. Trimming removed 2 bases from V and 3 bases from J; junction bases left unmatched: 6. Germline lookup yields CDR1 SQVTM and CDR2 ANQGSEA. The CDR3 coding sequence is TGCAGCGTTGAAACCGGGACTAGAGTCAAAAACATTCAGTACTTC. Its protein is CSVETGTRVKNIQYF. Based on the CDR3 plus reference TRBV29-1 and TRBJ2-4, the full variable domain is SAVISQKPSRDICQRGTSLTIQCQVDSQVTMMFWYRQQPGQSLTLIATANQGSEATYESGFVIDKFPISRPNLTFSTLTVSNMSPEDSSIYLCSVETGTRVKNIQYFGAGTRLSVL.

This chain links TRBV5-1 with TRBJ2-3; no clear D. Trimming left V 0 bases short and J 3 bases short, with 8 bases between. The length of the CDR3 is 14 residues. In germline, CDR1 is SGHRS, CDR2 YFSETQ. DNA of the CDR3: TGCGCCAGCAGCTTGGGTGAAGCTACAGATACGCAGTATTTT. Its translation: CASSLGEATDTQYF. Full variable domain (rest looked up from reference TRBV5-1 and TRBJ2-3): KAGVTQTPRYLIKTRGQQVTLSCSPISGHRSVSWYQQTPGQGLQFLFEYFSETQRNKGNFPGRFSGRQFSNSRSEMNVSTLELGDSALYLCASSLGEATDTQYFGPGTRLTVL.

This clone was observed a few times. This chain joins TRBV2 and TRBJ2-2, with TRBD2 as a possible D gene (5 bases). This CDR3 comprises 15 residues. Per germline, CDR1 SNHLY and CDR2 FYNNEI. Between the trimmed V and J ends, which lost 4 bases and 1 base, there was a span of 10 bases. The CDR3 here is CASSASRGNTGELFF. The CDR3 DNA sequence: TGTGCCAGCAGTGCGTCTCGGGGGAACACCGGGGAGCTGTTTTTT.

The chain joins TRBV6-5 to TRBJ2-7, with TRBD2 matching 10 bases. Germline CDR1 reads MNHEY; CDR2 reads SVGAGI. This CDR3 contains 15 residues. Germline trimming cut 2 bases from V and 4 bases from J; bases unmatched to any gene: 5. DNA for the CDR3: TGTGCCAGCAGTTACCAACTAGCGGGACCATACGAGCAGTACTTC. It encodes CASSYQLAGPYEQYF.

This chain connects TRBV7-2 to TRBJ2-3; 11 bases are shared with TRBD2. The germline V gene has CDR1 SGHTA and CDR2 FQGNSA. V trimming: 2 bases; J trimming: 6 bases; junction bases outside the gene matches: 4. The CDR3 runs 15 residues. CDR3 DNA: TGTGCCAGCAGCTTAAGACTAGCGGGGTCGGATACGCAGTATTTT. Residues: CASSLRLAGSDTQYF.

This chain uses TRBV5-1 with TRBJ2-5; no clear D gene. CDR3 length: 12 amino acids. The V end was cut by 1 base, the J end by 2 bases, with 3 bases between. Germline CDR1 and CDR2: SGHRS and YFSETQ. The CDR3 nucleotides read TGCGCCAGCAGCTTGCGTCAAGAGACCCAGTACTTC. Amino acids: CASSLRQETQYF.

The J gene is TRBJ1-5, the V gene TRBV19, with D tentatively TRBD1 (6 bases). The length of the CDR3 is 15 residues. Between the trimmed V and J ends, which lost 7 bases and 4 bases, there was a span of 17 bases. Per germline, CDR1 LNHDA and CDR2 SQIVND (reference sequence). CDR3 DNA sequence: TGTGCCAGTAACCAAGGCAGGGGACGGAATCAGCCCCAGCATTTT. Translation: CASNQGRGRNQPQHF.

About this clone itself: In the same sample, other DNA sequences code for this CDR3. J is TRBJ2-5 and V is TRBV6-5; D gene unclear. This CDR3 region has 14 residues. Deletions cut 6 bases from V and 4 bases from J, with 15 bases between. Germline loops: CDR1 MNHEY, CDR2 SVGAGI. This CDR3 reads CASSSLGPGETQYF. The DNA of the CDR3 is TGTGCCAGCAGCTCATTGGGTCCAGGAGAGACCCAGTACTTC.

V usage is TRBV6-6 and J usage is TRBJ1-1, with 8 bases lining up with TRBD1. CDR1 and CDR2 from the germline V gene are MNHNY and SVGAGI (reference sequence). The CDR3 runs to 14 residues. V gave up 4 bases and J gave up 5 bases; unmatched junction bases: 6. The CDR3 nucleotides are TGTGCCAGCAGTTCCCGCAGGGGGCGAACTGAAGCTTTCTTT. Residues: CASSSRRGRTEAFF.

The chain couples TRBV6-1 to TRBJ1-2; 8 bases match TRBD1. The J segment lost 6 bases and the V segment lost 5 bases, leaving 8 bases of the junction unmatched. Germline V CDR1 and CDR2: MNHNS, SASEGT. This CDR3 has 14 amino acids. Written as DNA, the CDR3 is TGTGCCAGCAGTAAAATACAGGGGGAGGATGGCTACACCTTC. Translated: CASSKIQGEDGYTF.

The chain joins TRBV6-5 to TRBJ2-2; D might be TRBD1 (6 bases). V was clipped by 3 bases and J by 4 bases, with 15 bases between them. The CDR3 sequence is 16 residues long. From germline, CDR1 is MNHEY and CDR2 SVGAGI. The CDR3 sequence is CASSYSDRQRTGELFF. The CDR3 DNA is TGTGCCAGCAGTTATTCCGACAGGCAACGCACCGGGGAGCTGTTTTTT.

The CDR3 bases are TGTGCCAGCAGTTTATGGCCAGGGGGCTACGAGCAGTACTTC. Protein sequence: CASSLWPGGYEQYF. V and J are TRBV27 and TRBJ2-7; 7 bases are a match to TRBD1. Germline V gives CDR1 MNHEY, CDR2 SMNVEV (reference sequence). There are 14 residues in the CDR3. The V segment lost 1 base and the J segment 3 bases; nucleotides outside the gene matches: 3.

The rearrangement joins TRBV28 to TRBJ1-3; the D is unclear. With 2 bases removed from V and 1 base from J, the gap between germline ends came to 15 bases. The germline V gene has CDR1 MDHEN and CDR2 SYDVKM. This CDR3 is built from 17 residues. DNA for the CDR3: TGTGCCAGCAGTTTAGGGCCTAACAAAGGATCTGGAAACACCATATATTTT. It yields the protein CASSLGPNKGSGNTIYF. Using reference TRBV28 and TRBJ1-3 for the parts outside the CDR3, the full variable domain is DVKVTQSSRYLVKRTGEKVFLECVQDMDHENMFWYRQDPGLGLRLIYFSYDVKMKEKGDIPEGYSVSREKKERFSLILESASTNQTSMYLCASSLGPNKGSGNTIYFGEGSWLTVV.

The chain links TRBV7-9 to TRBJ2-3, with a possible D match to TRBD1 (5 bases). This CDR3 region has 16 residues. Trimming shortened V by 5 bases and J by 2 bases, and 17 bases separated the two germline ends. Germline CDR1 SEHNR, CDR2 FQNEAQ (reference sequence). The CDR3 reads CASSHTGAPNTDTQYF. The CDR3 bases are TGTGCCAGCAGCCACACTGGGGCACCGAACACAGATACGCAGTATTTT.

This rearrangement joins TRBV4-2 to TRBJ2-6; D unclear. Deletions cut 3 bases from V and 0 bases from J, with 12 bases between. The CDR3 sequence is 17 residues long. Germline V gene sequence: CDR1 LGHNA, CDR2 YNFKEQ. The chain's CDR3 is CASSQSDWSSGANVLTF. CDR3 in DNA: TGTGCCAGCAGCCAGTCCGACTGGAGCTCTGGGGCCAACGTCCTGACTTTC.

The V and J genes are TRBV19 and TRBJ2-1, with 7 bases identical to TRBD2. From germline, CDR1 is LNHDA and CDR2 SQIVND (reference sequence). This CDR3 contains 16 residues. V lost 1 base, J lost 0 bases, and 3 bases stayed unmatched. Here the CDR3 reads CASSIAGGDSYNEQFF. In nucleotides, the CDR3 is TGTGCCAGTAGTATAGCGGGAGGAGACTCCTACAATGAGCAGTTCTTC.

The chain recombines TRBV7-2 with TRBJ2-1; D is possibly TRBD2 (6 bases). CDR1 SGHTA and CDR2 FQGNSA come from the germline V gene. V lost 6 bases and J 5 bases, leaving 17 bases between the germline ends. There are 15 residues in the CDR3. The CDR3 region is CASSKGLAKHNEQFF. CDR3 DNA sequence: TGTGCCAGCAGTAAAGGGCTAGCGAAACACAATGAGCAGTTCTTC.